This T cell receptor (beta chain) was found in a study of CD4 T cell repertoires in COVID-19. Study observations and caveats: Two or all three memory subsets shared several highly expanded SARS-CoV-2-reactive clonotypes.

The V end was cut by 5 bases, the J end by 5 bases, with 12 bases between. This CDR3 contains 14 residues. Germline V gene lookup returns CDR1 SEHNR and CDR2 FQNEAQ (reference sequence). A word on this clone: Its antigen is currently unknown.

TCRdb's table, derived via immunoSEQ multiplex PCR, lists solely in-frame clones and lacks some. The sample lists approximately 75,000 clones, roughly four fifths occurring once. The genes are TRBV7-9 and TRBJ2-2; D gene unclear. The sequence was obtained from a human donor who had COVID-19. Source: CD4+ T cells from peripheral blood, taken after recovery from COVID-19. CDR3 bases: TGTGCCAGCAGCCAGCTACTTAGTACCGGGGAGCTGTTTTTT. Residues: CASSQLLSTGELFF.